This entry lists 3 T cell receptor beta chains sequenced from one sample in a study of breast tumors, draining lymph nodes, adjacent tissues (dated by TCRdb to 2016 to 2017). Lymph node samples came from the axillary draining lymph nodes of breast cancer patients. The library came from multiplex PCR. Sequencing instrument: Illumina HiSeq 2000. TCRdb handled the public reads itself, with Q25 trimming in fastp and clone calling in MiXCR, and kept productive beta chains. Under each unique CDR3 protein, matching rows form one entry showing the most common genes and DNA. This sample comprises about 270,000 distinct CDR3 sequences, roughly 30% of them detected only once. Together, the top ten hold around 1.1% of the sample. Sequenced material: axillary lymph node tissue. These receptors were collected from a female donor with breast cancer. Some clones in this sample may be carry-over from other donors' samples.

The sample holds many counts of this clonotype. The V and J genes are TRBV12-3 or TRBV12-4 and TRBJ1-2; 9 nucleotides match TRBD1. The CDR3 is 17 residues long. The V and J ends lost 7 bases and 6 bases, in that order; junction bases with no gene match: 18. CDR3 residues: CASIRGGDRARKNGYTF. Written as DNA, the CDR3 is TGTGCCAGCATTCGAGGCGGGGACAGGGCGAGAAAAAATGGCTACACCTTC.

This clonotype was seen ten or more times. This chain connects TRBV4-2 to TRBJ2-1, with 8 bases identical to TRBD2. Germline V CDR1 and CDR2: LGHNA, YNFKEQ. Unmatched junction bases numbered 6, after V lost 4 bases and J lost 1 base. The CDR3 loop spans 16 amino acids. The CDR3: CASSRTSGLSYNEQFF. The CDR3 DNA sequence: TGTGCCAGCAGCCGCACTAGCGGTCTTTCCTACAATGAGCAGTTCTTC.

Worth noting for this clonotype: This may arise from a read error, as a much more abundant clone is one base away. The chain is built from TRBV25-1 and TRBJ2-5; TRBD2 matches at 12 bases. Germline-derived CDR1 and CDR2 are MGHDK and SYGVNS. The CDR3 runs 17 residues. V was pared by 2 bases and J by 3 bases, with 7 bases of the junction left unmatched. In DNA, the CDR3 is TGTGCCAGCAGTGAAGGAGGCCGGACTAGCGGGAAAGAGACCCAGTACTTC. Translated, it gives CASSEGGRTSGKETQYF.